The 3 T cell receptor beta chains below all came from one sample that was sequenced in a study of identical twins. TCRdb independently ran MiXCR on the 5' RACE reads; one entry per CDR3 protein. This sample has under 250,000 distinct CDR3 sequences, with less than 10% found just once. Sequencing was carried out using memory (CD45RO+) T cells sorted from blood. All receptors derive from a woman under 30 in good health.

The rearrangement uses TRBV7-2 and TRBJ1-4; D unresolved. The CDR3 is made up of 13 amino acids. Germline lookup yields CDR1 SGHTA and CDR2 FQGNSA. V was clipped by 0 bases and J by 8 bases, with 7 bases between them. This CDR3 reads CASSLARIEKLFF. CDR3 sequence (DNA): TGTGCCAGCAGCTTAGCGCGCATAGAAAAACTGTTTTTT.

This clonotype was seen a handful of times. The rearrangement uses TRBV20-1 and TRBJ2-6; D is ambiguous. This CDR3 spans 14 amino acids. V was cut by 3 bases and J by 0 bases, with 6 bases left in between. CDR1 is DFQATT, CDR2 SNEGSKA, per germline (reference sequence). CDR3 amino acids: CSASAGSGANVLTF. CDR3 sequence (DNA): TGCAGTGCTAGTGCCGGCTCTGGGGCCAACGTCCTGACTTTC.

This clonotype has ten or more counts. This sequence joins TRBV7-8 and TRBJ1-5; 10 positions match TRBD1. Germline V gene lookup returns CDR1 SGHVS and CDR2 FQNEAQ. There are 20 residues in the CDR3. Trimming at V came to 5 bases and at J to 0 bases, leaving 16 bases not matched to a gene. CDR3 in amino acids: CASSPIPPGQGRYSNQPQHF. CDR3 sequence (DNA): TGTGCCAGCAGCCCCATCCCTCCGGGACAGGGGAGATATAGCAATCAGCCCCAGCATTTT.